The 23 T cell receptor beta chains given below trace back to one sample, sequenced in a study of T cell responses to AZD1222 COVID-19 vaccine. Sequencing used immunoSEQ multiplex PCR; TCRdb keeps in-frame clones, though not all of them. The table shows about 110,000 clones, with more than 70% occurring only once. The specimen comprised peripheral blood, sampled on day 0 of AZD1222 vaccination. The receptor set was obtained from an adult in good health.

This chain connects TRBV18 to TRBJ1-2; 7 nucleotides line up with TRBD1. V lost 4 bases to trimming and J lost 8 bases; unmatched junction nucleotides: 10. The CDR3 has 14 residues. Looked up from germline, CDR1 is KGHSH and CDR2 is LQKENI. DNA of the CDR3: TGTGCCAGCTCACTGGGACAGAGCCTATACGGCTACACCTTC. Amino acids: CASSLGQSLYGYTF. The full variable domain, completed using reference TRBV18 and TRBJ1-2, is NAGVMQNPRHLVRRRGQEARLRCSPMKGHSHVYWYRQLPEEGLKFMVYLQKENIIDESGMPKERFSAEFPKEGPSILRIQQVVRGDSAAYFCASSLGQSLYGYTFGSGTRLTVV.

This rearrangement joins TRBV27 to TRBJ2-1; no reliable D call. CDR1 is MNHEY and CDR2 is SMNVEV in the germline V gene (reference sequence). The CDR3 has 15 residues. V lost 7 bases and J 4 bases, leaving 17 bases between the germline ends. In nucleotides, the CDR3 is TGTGCCAGCACCCCGTCTGGTACCCTATACAATGAGCAGTTCTTC. As protein: CASTPSGTLYNEQFF.

The chain has TRBV7-3 and TRBJ2-6; TRBD1 might be the D (6 bases). Per the germline V gene, CDR1 is SGHTA and CDR2 is FQGTGA. This CDR3 has 16 amino acids. V lost 5 bases to trimming and J lost 0 bases, with 11 bases between them. The CDR3 DNA reads as TGTGCCAGCAGCCAGGGGACGGGCTCTGGGGCCAACGTCCTGACTTTC. This codes for CASSQGTGSGANVLTF.

CDR3 coding DNA: TGTGCCAGCAGCCCTCCTGGGGGTAGGGGCACTGAAGCTTTCTTT. Protein sequence: CASSPPGGRGTEAFF. V gene TRBV28 combines with J gene TRBJ1-1; maybe TRBD1 (5 bases). Trimming cost V 6 bases and J 4 bases, with 18 bases left between them. From germline, CDR1 is MDHEN and CDR2 SYDVKM. The CDR3 is 15 amino acids.

The sample holds a few counts of this clone. V gene TRBV10-3 combines with J gene TRBJ1-5; 9 bases match TRBD1. Trimming cost V 2 bases and J 6 bases; bases outside gene matches: 8. The germline V gene encodes CDR1 ENHRY and CDR2 SYGVKD. The CDR3 totals 16 residues. The CDR3 DNA is TGTGCCATCAGTGAGGCGGCCGGGACAGGGCGTCAGCCCCAGCATTTT. This translates into CAISEAAGTGRQPQHF.

The chain links TRBV7-8 to TRBJ1-1; 9 bases are a match to TRBD1. V dropped 5 bases and J dropped 1; count of bases not matched to a gene: 5. Germline V CDR1 and CDR2: SGHVS, FQNEAQ. The CDR3 is 15 residues long. Written as DNA, the CDR3 is TGTGCCAGCAGCCTAACGGACAGGGGGAACACTGAAGCTTTCTTT. Translation: CASSLTDRGNTEAFF.

This rearrangement joins TRBV5-6 to TRBJ2-7, with D possibly being TRBD2 (6 bases). The CDR3 spans 17 residues. V lost 2 bases and J lost 5, with 23 bases in between. The V gene's germline CDR1 is SGHDT and CDR2 YYEEEE. The CDR3 spells CASSLNRILTSLNEQYF. The CDR3 DNA is TGTGCCAGCAGCTTAAATCGAATCCTGACTAGTCTTAACGAGCAGTACTTC.

The V and J genes are TRBV28 and TRBJ1-6, with D maybe TRBD1 (5 bases). The V gene's germline CDR1 is MDHEN and CDR2 SYDVKM. The ends were cut back, 5 bases at V and 0 bases at J, with 8 bases in the middle. The CDR3 loop spans 15 amino acids. Here the CDR3 DNA reads TGTGCCAGCAGTCGGGGGATCTCCTATAATTCACCCCTCCACTTT. Its translation is CASSRGISYNSPLHF.

The chain joins TRBV6-1 to TRBJ1-2; a weak D match, TRBD1 (6 bases). This CDR3 contains 13 residues. Trimming took off 2 bases at V and 6 bases at J, with 10 bases between the two ends. In germline, CDR1 is MNHNS, CDR2 SASEGT. The CDR3 loop reads CASSERGHHGYTF. In DNA form, the CDR3 reads TGTGCCAGCAGTGAACGGGGACACCATGGCTACACCTTC.

V gene TRBV5-6 combines with J gene TRBJ1-5, with a weak D call TRBD1 (5 bases). V shed 3 bases and J shed 3 bases, with 16 bases lying between them. Germline lookup yields CDR1 SGHDT and CDR2 YYEEEE. This CDR3 region has 16 residues. Written as DNA, the CDR3 is TGTGCCAGCAGCTCCCTCGTGAAGACAGACAATCAGCCCCAGCATTTT. Translation gives CASSSLVKTDNQPQHF. The variable domain in full, completed from reference TRBV5-6 and TRBJ1-5, reads DAGVTQSPTHLIKTRGQQVTLRCSPKSGHDTVSWYQQALGQGPQFIFQYYEEEERQRGNFPDRFSGHQFPNYSSELNVNALLLGDSALYLCASSSLVKTDNQPQHFGDGTRLSIL.

Only a few counts were recorded for this clone. V is TRBV30 and J is TRBJ2-7; D remains ambiguous. Germline V gene data show CDR1 as GTSNPN and CDR2 as SVGIG (reference sequence). The length of the CDR3 is 14 residues. Trimming shortened V by 0 bases and J by 1 base, and 10 bases separated the two germline ends. Here the CDR3 DNA reads TGTGCCTGGAGTGTCCTTCTAACATCCTACGAGCAGTACTTC. Translated: CAWSVLLTSYEQYF.

The gene calls are TRBV9 and TRBJ2-2, with 7 bases matching TRBD1. CDR3 length equals 15 residues. CDR1 and CDR2 (germline): SGDLS, YYNGEE. Unmatched junction bases numbered 3, after V lost 4 bases and J lost 0 bases. CDR3 residues: CASSTGTANTGELFF. DNA for the CDR3: TGTGCCAGCAGCACCGGGACAGCGAACACCGGGGAGCTGTTTTTT.

The rearrangement uses TRBV4-2 and TRBJ2-5, with D hard to call. CDR3 length equals 15 residues. Germline V gene sequence: CDR1 LGHNA, CDR2 YNFKEQ. Deletions cut 1 base from V and 2 bases from J, with 11 bases between. The CDR3 is CASSQVRRPQETQYF. The CDR3 DNA reads TGTGCCAGCAGCCAAGTTCGGCGGCCGCAAGAGACCCAGTACTTC.

The genes are TRBV7-9 and TRBJ1-6, with a weak D call TRBD1 (5 bases). The CDR3 runs 14 residues. Trimming removed 5 bases from V and 8 bases from J, with 13 bases in between. Germline CDR1 reads SEHNR; CDR2 reads FQNEAQ (reference sequence). CDR3 DNA: TGTGCCAGCAGCCTGACAGATGACTATTCACCCCTCCACTTT. It translates to CASSLTDDYSPLHF.

This clone appeared once. The chain links TRBV4-3 to TRBJ2-2, with TRBD2 matching over 9 bases. Germline V gives CDR1 LGHNA, CDR2 YSLEER. Trimming cost V 3 bases and J 5 bases; bases outside gene matches: 1. The CDR3 has 14 residues. CDR3 sequence (DNA): TGCGCCAGCAGCCAGACTAGCGGAACCGGGGAGCTGTTTTTT. Residues: CASSQTSGTGELFF.

The V gene is TRBV13, the J gene TRBJ1-3; D gene ambiguous. The CDR3 spans 15 residues. Germline CDR1 reads PRHDT; CDR2 reads FYEKMQ (reference sequence). Trimming stripped 3 bases from V and 4 bases from J, with 13 bases between. This CDR3 reads CASSLEGLGGNTIYF. CDR3 nucleotide sequence: TGTGCCAGCAGCTTGGAGGGATTAGGAGGAAACACCATATATTTT.

The chain links TRBV28 to TRBJ2-4; unclear D gene. Trimming shortened V by 5 bases and J by 6 bases, and 11 bases separated the two germline ends. The CDR3 totals 13 residues. Per the germline V gene, CDR1 is MDHEN and CDR2 is SYDVKM. The CDR3 is CASSPPGPNIQYF. The CDR3 nucleotides read TGTGCCAGCAGTCCCCCCGGGCCAAACATTCAGTACTTC.

The J gene is TRBJ1-1, the V gene TRBV5-1, with a weak D call TRBD1 (5 bases). The CDR3 extends over 16 amino acids. CDR1 SGHRS and CDR2 YFSETQ come from the germline V gene. V was shortened by 1 base and J by 0 bases, with 13 bases between the two germline ends. The DNA for the CDR3 is TGCGCCAGCAGCTTGTCTAGGGACCGGATGAACACTGAAGCTTTCTTT. It is translated as CASSLSRDRMNTEAFF. Full variable domain (outside the CDR3, taken from reference TRBV5-1 and TRBJ1-1): KAGVTQTPRYLIKTRGQQVTLSCSPISGHRSVSWYQQTPGQGLQFLFEYFSETQRNKGNFPGRFSGRQFSNSRSEMNVSTLELGDSALYLCASSLSRDRMNTEAFFGQGTRLTVV.

This chain uses TRBV4-1 with TRBJ1-5; D call uncertain. Trimming left V 0 bases short and J 9 bases short, with 6 bases between. The CDR3 is 12 residues long. The germline V gene has CDR1 MGHRA and CDR2 YSYEKL. The CDR3 protein is CASSQDEGPQHF. The CDR3 DNA follows: TGCGCCAGCAGCCAAGACGAGGGGCCCCAGCATTTT.

The chain recombines TRBV5-1 with TRBJ2-1; D might be TRBD1 (5 bases). V was cut by 7 bases and J by 6 bases, with 17 bases left in between. This CDR3 is built from 14 residues. Per germline, CDR1 SGHRS and CDR2 YFSETQ. The chain's CDR3 is CASWAGLTRNEQFF. The CDR3 nucleotides are TGCGCCAGCTGGGCAGGGCTCACCCGCAATGAGCAGTTCTTC.

The chain links TRBV5-1 to TRBJ1-2; TRBD1 is a possible D gene (5 bases). CDR1 SGHRS and CDR2 YFSETQ come from the germline V gene. V lost 0 bases and J lost 2, with 11 bases in between. CDR3 length equals 15 residues. The CDR3 bases are TGCGCCAGCAGCTTGGCGGGGACTGCAAACTATGGCTACACCTTC. Residues: CASSLAGTANYGYTF.

CDR3 sequence (DNA): TGCAGTGCTAGTAGACAGGGTGGAGAGACCCAGTACTTC. This translates into CSASRQGGETQYF. This sequence joins TRBV20-1 and TRBJ2-5, with 7 bases fitting TRBD1. The V gene's germline CDR1 is DFQATT and CDR2 SNEGSKA (reference sequence). Trimming removed 3 bases from V and 4 bases from J; junction bases left unmatched: 5. This CDR3 spans 13 amino acids.

The CDR3 loop is CAWSLGVTPGHAAKGYTF. DNA of the CDR3: TGTGCCTGGAGTCTCGGGGTCACGCCGGGACACGCGGCGAAAGGCTACACCTTC. The V gene is TRBV30, the J gene TRBJ1-2; D perhaps matches TRBD1 (6 bases). Germline CDR1 and CDR2: GTSNPN and SVGIG (reference sequence). Deletions cut 2 bases from V and 8 bases from J, with 30 bases between. This CDR3 is 18 amino acids long.